The 29 T cell receptor beta chains below come from one sample, sequenced in a study of beta chain features in type 1 diabetes. Expressed TCRB transcripts were sequenced because the entire RNA isolate underwent reverse transcription. Sequenced by immunoSEQ multiplex PCR; TCRdb stores in-frame clones only, minus some. There are about 370,000 clones in the sample; over 8.5% occur only once, and approximately 0.55% lies in the top ten. General study findings and limits: Moderately but significantly shorter TCRB CDR3s were found in Type 1 diabetes patients in all four CD4+ subsets.

No antigen has been assigned to these receptors. The sample comprised central memory CD4+ T cells from blood. Receptors originate from a man aged 25 to 40 with type 1 diabetes.

The CDR3 DNA follows: TGTGCCAGCAGCGACGGGACCTACAATGAGCAGTTCTTC. This codes for CASSDGTYNEQFF. This chain joins TRBV7-2 and TRBJ2-1, with a possible D match to TRBD2 (5 bases). The CDR3 extends over 13 amino acids. The V end was cut by 5 bases, the J end by 2 bases, with 7 bases between. Germline loops: CDR1 SGHTA, CDR2 FQGNSA.

This chain links TRBV2 with TRBJ1-2, with D perhaps matching TRBD1 (5 bases). Trimming shortened V by 6 bases and J by 8 bases, and 16 bases separated the two germline ends. The CDR3 has 13 residues. Germline lookup yields CDR1 SNHLY and CDR2 FYNNEI. The CDR3 DNA sequence: TGTGCCAGCAGAACTGACAGCGGATGGGGCTACACCTTC. It codes for CASRTDSGWGYTF.

DNA of the CDR3: TGCGCCAGCAGCTTGGGACAGGGGAACTATGGCTACACCTTC. It encodes CASSLGQGNYGYTF. V and J are TRBV5-1 and TRBJ1-2, with 8 bases fitting TRBD1. Germline loops: CDR1 SGHRS, CDR2 YFSETQ. J lost 2 bases, V lost 0 bases, and 0 bases had no gene match. The CDR3 extends over 14 amino acids.

To note about this clone: Within the sample, other DNA sequences also encode this same CDR3. This chain joins TRBV5-1 and TRBJ2-3; D is unclear. The CDR3 totals 14 residues. The germline gives CDR1 SGHRS, CDR2 YFSETQ. V was trimmed by 4 bases and J by 0 bases, leaving 9 bases between them. Here the CDR3 reads CASSGGTSTDTQYF. The DNA for the CDR3 is TGCGCCAGCAGCGGTGGAACTAGCACAGATACGCAGTATTTT.

The chain couples TRBV4-2 to TRBJ2-5; D is tentatively TRBD1 or TRBD2 (5 bases each). Germline CDR1 reads LGHNA; CDR2 reads YNFKEQ. The CDR3 extends over 16 amino acids. Trimming took 0 bases from V and 0 from J, leaving 11 bases between them. The DNA for the CDR3 is TGTGCCAGCAGCCAAGAAAAGGGGCGGGACCAAGAGACCCAGTACTTC. As protein: CASSQEKGRDQETQYF.

The CDR3 protein is CASSLEATTQTIYF. CDR3 nucleotide sequence: TGTGCCAGCAGCTTAGAGGCCACAACCCAAACCATATATTTT. This chain uses TRBV7-8 with TRBJ1-3; no firm D call. Trimming pared 1 base from V and 10 bases from J, leaving 14 bases between. This CDR3 has 14 amino acids. Germline-derived CDR1 and CDR2 are SGHVS and FQNEAQ.

CDR3 DNA: TGTGCCAGCAGTTATTCGGGGGGTCCCGATCAGCCCCAGCATTTT. Protein sequence: CASSYSGGPDQPQHF. The chain combines TRBV6-5 with TRBJ1-5; tentative D call: TRBD1 (5 bases). The CDR3 is made up of 15 amino acids. The germline V gene has CDR1 MNHEY and CDR2 SVGAGI. The V end lost 3 bases, the J end lost 5 bases, and 14 bases lay between the germline ends.

This clone was observed a few times. V is TRBV5-1 and J is TRBJ1-2, with D possibly matching TRBD1 (6 bases). V lost 0 bases and J lost 4, with 7 bases in between. The CDR3 runs to 13 residues. CDR1 and CDR2 (germline): SGHRS, YFSETQ. The CDR3 here is CASSLDRAYGYTF. CDR3 coding DNA: TGCGCCAGCAGCTTGGACAGGGCCTATGGCTACACCTTC.

This sequence joins TRBV28 and TRBJ2-5, with 7 bases identical to TRBD2. CDR3 length: 15 amino acids. The germline CDR1 and CDR2 sequences are MDHEN and SYDVKM. Trimming cost V 6 bases and J 2 bases; bases outside gene matches: 9. CDR3 DNA: TGTGCCAGCAGCCCCCGTCTGGGGGGGCAAGAGACCCAGTACTTC. Its protein product is CASSPRLGGQETQYF.

The rearrangement joins TRBV10-3 to TRBJ2-1; TRBD2 might be the D (5 bases). CDR3 size: 11 residues. Trimming left V 11 bases short and J 8 bases short, with 13 bases between. Germline CDR1 ENHRY, CDR2 SYGVKD. The CDR3 loop reads CALKRQDEQFF. Written as DNA, the CDR3 is TGTGCCCTCAAGCGGCAAGATGAGCAGTTCTTC.

In its sample, this clone was seen a few times. The chain's CDR3 is CASSQDDRSSYEQYF. CDR3 bases: TGTGCCAGCAGCCAAGATGACAGAAGCTCCTACGAGCAGTACTTC. The rearrangement uses TRBV5-4 and TRBJ2-7; D perhaps matches TRBD1 (5 bases). CDR1 and CDR2 (germline): SGHNT, YYREEE (reference sequence). Trimming stripped 4 bases from V and 0 bases from J, with 14 bases between. There are 15 residues in the CDR3.

There are a few counts of this clone. The chain is built from TRBV7-9 and TRBJ2-1, with 8 positions matching TRBD1. The CDR3 spans 15 residues. The J segment lost 3 bases and the V segment lost 4 bases, leaving 5 bases of the junction unmatched. CDR1 is SEHNR, CDR2 FQNEAQ, per germline (reference sequence). CDR3 nucleotide sequence: TGTGCCAGCAGCTACTCAGGGGGCGGCTACAATGAGCAGTTCTTC. Translating it yields CASSYSGGGYNEQFF.

This clone was observed a few times. This chain connects TRBV10-2 to TRBJ2-7; the match to TRBD2 covers 8 bases. This CDR3 has 13 residues. Germline CDR1 reads WSHSY; CDR2 reads SAAADI. V lost 6 bases and J lost 1; bases outside the gene matches: 2. CDR3 DNA sequence: TGCGCCAGCAGACTAGCGGTATCCTACGAGCAGTACTTC. Translated, it gives CASRLAVSYEQYF.

In this sample, this clone turned up a few times. The gene calls are TRBV28 and TRBJ2-1; D is possibly TRBD2 (5 bases). Between the trimmed V and J ends, which lost 5 bases and 9 bases, there was a span of 17 bases. The germline CDR1 and CDR2 sequences are MDHEN and SYDVKM. The CDR3 runs 14 residues. The CDR3 bases are TGTGCCAGCAGTCCGGGATTTAGAGTACCTGAGCAGTTCTTC. This translates into CASSPGFRVPEQFF.

The gene calls are TRBV29-1 and TRBJ2-5; D gene ambiguous. The V gene lost 3 bases and the J gene lost 2 bases, with 13 bases spanning the gap. The CDR3 is 14 residues long. Germline lookup yields CDR1 SQVTM and CDR2 ANQGSEA. The CDR3 sequence is CSVDNWAAQETQYF. DNA of the CDR3: TGCAGCGTTGATAATTGGGCAGCGCAAGAGACCCAGTACTTC.

At least ten counts were recorded for this clone. The chain joins TRBV10-3 to TRBJ1-5; 9 bases are shared with TRBD1. Per germline, CDR1 ENHRY and CDR2 SYGVKD. V dropped 8 bases and J dropped 0; count of bases not matched to a gene: 2. This CDR3 region has 14 residues. Here the CDR3 DNA reads TGTGCCATCGGGACAGGGAATAGCAATCAGCCCCAGCATTTT. Translated, it gives CAIGTGNSNQPQHF.

This clone was recorded a few times. The J gene is TRBJ1-5, the V gene TRBV5-1; possible D gene TRBD1, 6 bases. Germline lookup yields CDR1 SGHRS and CDR2 YFSETQ. With 4 bases removed from V and 6 bases from J, the gap between germline ends came to 14 bases. The CDR3 is 14 amino acids. The CDR3, as DNA: TGCGCCAGCAGCCCGAGGGGGGATAGTCAGCCCCAGCATTTT. Its protein is CASSPRGDSQPQHF.

The gene calls are TRBV11-1 and TRBJ1-1; D is ambiguous. The CDR3 runs 11 residues. The V and J ends lost 6 bases and 3 bases respectively, with 5 bases between them. CDR1 SGHAT and CDR2 FQDESV come from the germline V gene (reference sequence). In DNA, the CDR3 is TGTGCCAGCAGAAGTGACACTGAAGCTTTCTTT. Protein: CASRSDTEAFF.

This clone was detected a few times. The rearrangement joins TRBV7-9 to TRBJ1-4, with TRBD1 matching 9 bases. V was clipped by 5 bases and J by 3 bases; unmatched bases: 4. The CDR3 length is 15 residues. CDR1 SEHNR and CDR2 FQNEAQ come from the germline V gene (reference sequence). Here the CDR3 DNA reads TGTGCCAGCAGCCCTAGGACAGGGGCTAATGAAAAACTGTTTTTT. It encodes CASSPRTGANEKLFF.

There are a few counts of this clone. The V gene is TRBV7-2, the J gene TRBJ1-1, with 7 positions matching TRBD1. Unmatched junction bases numbered 5, after V lost 5 bases and J lost 5 bases. Germline CDR1 is SGHTA and CDR2 is FQGNSA. CDR3 length: 13 residues. CDR3 protein: CASSAYRGTEAFF. The DNA for the CDR3 is TGTGCCAGCAGCGCCTACAGGGGTACTGAAGCTTTCTTT.

This clone was observed at least ten times. The V and J genes are TRBV28 and TRBJ2-7; the match to TRBD2 covers 14 bases. This CDR3 region has 15 residues. Per germline, CDR1 MDHEN and CDR2 SYDVKM. The trim removed 6 bases at V and 5 bases at J, leaving 6 bases unmatched. In DNA, the CDR3 is TGTGCCAGCAGCAGATCGGGACTAGCGGGAGACGAGCAGTACTTC. This gives the protein CASSRSGLAGDEQYF.

This clone was observed a handful of times. The rearrangement links TRBV2 to TRBJ1-4, with D maybe TRBD1 (6 bases). The CDR3 loop spans 13 amino acids. Germline values: CDR1 SNHLY, CDR2 FYNNEI. Trimming removed 6 bases at V and 8 bases at J, with 13 bases between. The CDR3 region is CASRTGPGEKLFF. The CDR3 DNA follows: TGTGCCAGCAGAACAGGGCCCGGGGAAAAACTGTTTTTT. The full variable domain, in which reference TRBV2 and TRBJ1-4 provide the parts outside the CDR3, is EPEVTQTPSHQVTQMGQEVILRCVPISNHLYFYWYRQILGQKVEFLVSFYNNEISEKSEIFDDQFSVERPDGSNFTLKIRSTKLEDSAMYFCASRTGPGEKLFFGSGTQLSVL.

This chain joins TRBV11-2 and TRBJ1-1, with D uncertain. The CDR3 loop spans 14 amino acids. V lost 1 base to trimming and J lost 1 base, with 7 bases between them. Germline CDR1 reads SGHAT; CDR2 reads FQNNGV. CDR3 amino acids: CASSLAQPNTEAFF. The CDR3 nucleotides are TGTGCCAGCAGCTTAGCACAACCGAACACTGAAGCTTTCTTT.

This clone was detected only a few times. The chain uses TRBV4-2 and TRBJ2-7; 12 bases agree with TRBD2. This CDR3 spans 17 amino acids. Germline loops: CDR1 LGHNA, CDR2 YNFKEQ. V was clipped by 0 bases and J by 6 bases; unmatched bases: 9. The CDR3 loop reads CASSQDLPSTSGSEQYF. CDR3 DNA: TGTGCCAGCAGCCAAGATCTCCCCTCGACTAGCGGGAGCGAGCAGTACTTC.

The gene calls are TRBV27 and TRBJ1-5, with D perhaps matching TRBD1 (6 bases). CDR1 MNHEY and CDR2 SMNVEV come from the germline V gene (reference sequence). This CDR3 contains 14 residues. V was trimmed by 5 bases and J by 5 bases, leaving 13 bases between them. In nucleotides, the CDR3 is TGTGCCAGCAGTCCACGGGGGCCCCATCAGCCCCAGCATTTT. It specifies CASSPRGPHQPQHF.

To note about this clone: A read error is the likely source, as a far larger clone sits one nucleotide away. This chain connects TRBV2 to TRBJ2-7; D remains unclear. Trimming stripped 5 bases from V and 0 bases from J, with 2 bases between. The CDR3 consists of 11 residues. CDR1 and CDR2 (germline): SNHLY, FYNNEI. CDR3 protein: CASSHSYEQYF. The CDR3 DNA sequence: TGTGCCAGCAGTCACTCCTACGAGCAGTACTTC.

The rearrangement uses TRBV6-6 and TRBJ1-1; perhaps TRBD1 as D (5 bases). Germline loops: CDR1 MNHNY, CDR2 SVGAGI (reference sequence). There are 16 residues in the CDR3. Trimming removed 2 bases from V and 7 bases from J, with 20 bases in between. The DNA for the CDR3 is TGTGCCAGCAGTTACCCCATAGGGCAGGGAAATATTGAAGCTTTCTTT. Translation: CASSYPIGQGNIEAFF.

In this sample, this clone turned up a few times. The chain uses TRBV7-2 and TRBJ2-7; TRBD1 aligns across 7 bases. The V and J ends lost 4 bases and 6 bases, in that order; junction bases with no gene match: 12. CDR1 SGHTA and CDR2 FQGNSA come from the germline V gene. This CDR3 is built from 15 residues. In DNA form, the CDR3 reads TGTGCCAGCAGCTCCACCCGACAGGGTGCGGTCGAGCAGTACTTC. Residues: CASSSTRQGAVEQYF.

The chain combines TRBV18 with TRBJ2-3; D might be TRBD2 (5 bases). V lost 1 base and J 4 bases, leaving 9 bases between the germline ends. The V gene's germline CDR1 is KGHSH and CDR2 LQKENI. The CDR3 extends over 14 amino acids. As DNA, the CDR3 is TGTGCCAGCTCACCACTCTCGGGATCAGATACGCAGTATTTT. Translating gives CASSPLSGSDTQYF.